This T cell receptor (beta chain) emerged from a study of blood T cell repertoires in COVID-19. Produced via immunoSEQ multiplex PCR; TCRdb's table is partial and in-frame only. The data show some 310,000 clones, roughly nine tenths seen once. The length of the CDR3 is 16 residues. Germline trimming cut 2 bases from V and 7 bases from J; bases unmatched to any gene: 8. Germline V gene sequence: CDR1 LNHDA, CDR2 SQIVND (reference sequence). Input material: peripheral blood. The receptor was derived from a woman in her 30s with COVID-19, enrolled during active disease. The V gene is TRBV19, the J gene TRBJ1-2; 12 bases are shared with TRBD1. Here the CDR3 DNA reads TGTGCCAGTAGTATATATCCGGGACAGGGGGCTTTTGGCTACACCTTC. It yields the protein CASSIYPGQGAFGYTF.